The 21 T cell receptor beta chains below come from one sample, sequenced in a study of T-cell reconstitution after alpha-beta-depleted transplantation in children. The authors prepared the TCRbeta library with unique molecular identifiers. TCRdb used MiXCR to reprocess the PCR reads, holding one entry per CDR3 protein. The repertoire includes 350,000 to 500,000 distinct CDR3 sequences, approximately 41% of them detected once, and 27% sits in the top ten. Sequencing used PBMCs, obtained before TCRalphabeta/CD19-depleted stem cell transplant. These receptor sequences come from a girl aged 2 to 9 with aplastic anemia, due to receive a stem cell transplant.

The V gene is TRBV12-3 or TRBV12-4, the J gene TRBJ2-1; 7 bases agree with TRBD2. This CDR3 region has 15 residues. The ends lost 5 bases at V and 3 bases at J; junction bases unmatched: 7. The CDR3 nucleotides read TGTGCCAGCAGTCGACTGACGGGGGGCTACAATGAGCAGTTCTTC. Translation gives CASSRLTGGYNEQFF.

There are a few counts of this clonotype. V and J are TRBV29-1 and TRBJ2-5; 9 bases agree with TRBD2. The germline V gene encodes CDR1 SQVTM and CDR2 ANQGSEA. The CDR3 loop spans 14 amino acids. V shed 7 bases, J shed 1 base, and the junction held 7 bases outside the gene matches. CDR3 sequence (DNA): TGCAGCGCCAGGAGGCGGGAGGGCCAAGAGACCCAGTACTTC. Translated: CSARRREGQETQYF.

This clonotype has a handful of counts. The chain joins TRBV6-2 or TRBV6-3 to TRBJ2-7, with D tentatively TRBD2 (6 bases). Looked up from germline, CDR1 is MNHEY and CDR2 is SVGEGT. V lost 4 bases and J 5 bases, leaving 24 bases between the germline ends. The CDR3 sequence is 17 residues long. The CDR3 DNA sequence: TGTGCCAGCAGTTCCGCTAAACCCGGAGGGAGGCGGAACGAGCAGTACTTC. It translates to CASSSAKPGGRRNEQYF.

This clonotype appeared a few times. The rearrangement uses TRBV30 and TRBJ2-5; the D is unclear. V was trimmed by 3 bases and J by 5 bases, leaving 7 bases between them. The CDR3 spans 11 residues. Germline loops: CDR1 GTSNPN, CDR2 SVGIG (reference sequence). DNA of the CDR3: TGTGCCTGGAGCCTAGGGGAGACCCAGTACTTC. Amino acids: CAWSLGETQYF.

This clonotype was found a few times. The chain joins TRBV7-9 to TRBJ1-1; D is perhaps TRBD1 (5 bases). The CDR3 covers 15 residues. Per germline, CDR1 SEHNR and CDR2 FQNEAQ (reference sequence). V gave up 6 bases and J gave up 1 base, with 15 bases separating them. DNA of the CDR3: TGTGCCAGCAGGCCAATGACAGTTACGAACACTGAAGCTTTCTTT. Translating gives CASRPMTVTNTEAFF.

The chain is built from TRBV20-1 and TRBJ2-7, with TRBD1 as a possible D gene (6 bases). The CDR3 is made up of 12 amino acids. V lost 1 base, J lost 11 bases, and 15 bases lay in between. Germline V CDR1 and CDR2: DFQATT, SNEGSKA (reference sequence). CDR3 amino acids: CSARALGSGEYF. The CDR3 DNA is TGCAGTGCTAGAGCCCTTGGCTCAGGGGAGTACTTC.

The chain recombines TRBV7-9 with TRBJ2-5; TRBD2 matches 7 bases. Germline trimming cut 5 bases from V and 2 bases from J; bases unmatched to any gene: 8. The CDR3 extends over 15 amino acids. Looked up from germline, CDR1 is SEHNR and CDR2 is FQNEAQ (reference sequence). CDR3 nucleotide sequence: TGTGCCAGCAGCGTACATAGCGGGCAGCAAGAGACCCAGTACTTC. Its translation is CASSVHSGQQETQYF.

Many counts were recorded for this clonotype. V and J are TRBV14 and TRBJ2-5, with D possibly being TRBD2 (5 bases). The CDR3 consists of 15 residues. Germline values: CDR1 SGHDN, CDR2 FVKESK. Between the trimmed V and J ends, which lost 2 bases and 5 bases, there was a span of 15 bases. The CDR3 sequence: CASSQKSGRGETQYF. The CDR3 DNA reads TGTGCCAGCAGCCAAAAATCGGGAAGAGGGGAGACCCAGTACTTC.

This clonotype was picked up many times. The chain recombines TRBV7-9 with TRBJ2-1, with D possibly being TRBD2 (5 bases). Per germline, CDR1 SEHNR and CDR2 FQNEAQ (reference sequence). V dropped 6 bases and J dropped 2 bases, with 20 bases sitting between them. The CDR3 is 17 residues long. The CDR3 sequence is CASRPTPQDLAYNEQFF. DNA for the CDR3: TGTGCCAGCAGGCCTACCCCCCAGGACTTAGCCTACAATGAGCAGTTCTTC.

This chain joins TRBV25-1 and TRBJ2-7; a weak D match, TRBD1 (7 bases). CDR1 and CDR2 from the germline V gene are MGHDK and SYGVNS. V was cut by 3 bases and J by 5 bases, with 14 bases left in between. CDR3 length: 14 amino acids. The CDR3 nucleotides are TGTGCCAGCAGTGATATCGGCAGGGGGGACGAGCAGTACTTC. It is translated as CASSDIGRGDEQYF.

The chain employs TRBV5-6 and TRBJ2-6; D gene ambiguous. CDR3 length: 16 amino acids. Germline-derived CDR1 and CDR2 are SGHDT and YYEEEE. With 3 bases removed from V and 0 bases from J, the gap between germline ends came to 10 bases. The CDR3 spells CASSSRVFSGANVLTF. The CDR3 nucleotides are TGTGCCAGCAGCTCACGGGTGTTCTCTGGGGCCAACGTCCTGACTTTC. Complete variable domain (other parts from reference TRBV5-6 and TRBJ2-6): DAGVTQSPTHLIKTRGQQVTLRCSPKSGHDTVSWYQQALGQGPQFIFQYYEEEERQRGNFPDRFSGHQFPNYSSELNVNALLLGDSALYLCASSSRVFSGANVLTFGAGSRLTVL.

This clonotype has a single count. This CDR3 reads CSVVASGGPTLYNEQFF. CDR3 nucleotide sequence: TGCAGCGTTGTAGCTAGCGGGGGACCAACTCTCTACAATGAGCAGTTCTTC. The chain is built from TRBV29-1 and TRBJ2-1; 10 nucleotides agree with TRBD2. The CDR3 is 17 amino acids. V dropped 4 bases and J dropped 3; count of bases not matched to a gene: 12. Germline CDR1 SQVTM, CDR2 ANQGSEA.

This chain connects TRBV20-1 to TRBJ2-5; the D is unclear. This CDR3 contains 13 residues. Germline CDR1 DFQATT, CDR2 SNEGSKA (reference sequence). V lost 5 bases, J lost 5 bases, and 15 bases lay in between. The DNA for the CDR3 is TGCAGTGCTGACGGACCCGGACGGGAGACCCAGTACTTC. It specifies CSADGPGRETQYF.

Many counts were recorded for this clonotype. This rearrangement joins TRBV6-1 to TRBJ2-3; maybe TRBD1 (6 bases). Germline lookup yields CDR1 MNHNS and CDR2 SASEGT. The length of the CDR3 is 15 residues. The ends were cut back, 6 bases at V and 2 bases at J, with 15 bases in the middle. This chain's CDR3 is CASSPIRQVTDTQYF. CDR3 nucleotides: TGTGCCAGCAGCCCAATCAGACAGGTCACAGATACGCAGTATTTT.

The sample holds a few counts of this clonotype. This rearrangement joins TRBV20-1 to TRBJ2-3, with D possibly being TRBD1 or TRBD2 (5 bases each). Per the germline V gene, CDR1 is DFQATT and CDR2 is SNEGSKA (reference sequence). CDR3 length: 13 residues. Trimming pared 2 bases from V and 6 bases from J, leaving 12 bases between. For the CDR3, the DNA is TGCAGTGCTAGACAGGGACCCTCTGATACGCAGTATTTT. This encodes CSARQGPSDTQYF.

This clonotype was recorded a few times. The rearrangement uses TRBV28 and TRBJ2-2, with D unclear. The CDR3 has 13 residues. V dropped 5 bases and J dropped 9 bases, with 13 bases sitting between them. The germline V gene encodes CDR1 MDHEN and CDR2 SYDVKM. This CDR3 reads CASSTPLARELFF. CDR3 DNA: TGTGCCAGCAGTACCCCCCTGGCCCGGGAGCTGTTTTTT.

The CDR3 DNA is TGTGCCAGCAGCTTAGCAGGGGGCGGAGGTGAAAAACTGTTTTTT. Translating gives CASSLAGGGGEKLFF. The chain uses TRBV7-9 and TRBJ1-4, with 7 bases that match TRBD1. The CDR3 spans 15 residues. The V segment lost 0 bases and the J segment 7 bases; nucleotides outside the gene matches: 5. The germline V gene has CDR1 SEHNR and CDR2 FQNEAQ (reference sequence).

The sample holds many counts of this clonotype. The rearrangement links TRBV28 to TRBJ1-5; TRBD1 matches at 7 bases. CDR1 MDHEN and CDR2 SYDVKM come from the germline V gene. Unmatched junction bases numbered 9, after V lost 3 bases and J lost 7 bases. The CDR3 has 15 residues. Here the CDR3 reads CASSFQGGLSQPQHF. The CDR3 bases are TGTGCCAGCAGTTTTCAAGGGGGCCTTAGCCAGCCCCAGCATTTT.

The rearrangement uses TRBV7-8 and TRBJ2-3, with 10 positions matching TRBD2. With V trimmed by 1 base and J by 0 bases, 7 bases remained unmatched. Germline CDR1 and CDR2: SGHVS and FQNEAQ. The CDR3 consists of 18 residues. CDR3 sequence (DNA): TGTGCCAGCAGCTTAGTATCCCTAGCGGGGGTTAGCACAGATACGCAGTATTTT. Protein: CASSLVSLAGVSTDTQYF.

This clonotype showed up just a few times. The chain employs TRBV24-1 and TRBJ2-3; D is ambiguous. Germline V CDR1 and CDR2: KGHDR, SFDVKD. The CDR3 runs to 14 residues. The V gene lost 6 bases and the J gene lost 2 bases, with 11 bases spanning the gap. The CDR3 region is CATSSDGSTDTQYF. The CDR3 DNA sequence: TGTGCCACCAGTTCCGATGGGTCCACAGATACGCAGTATTTT.

Many counts were recorded for this clonotype. The CDR3 DNA follows: TGCAGTGCGGACAGCTCCATGAACACTGAAGCTTTCTTT. Translating gives CSADSSMNTEAFF. The rearrangement joins TRBV20-1 to TRBJ1-1, with a tentative D call TRBD1 (6 bases). Trimming shortened V by 6 bases and J by 0 bases, and 11 bases separated the two germline ends. The CDR3 runs to 13 residues. The germline CDR1 and CDR2 sequences are DFQATT and SNEGSKA (reference sequence).